The entry below gives a single TCR beta chain sequence along with its context. Sequencing was performed with immunoSEQ multiplex PCR; in TCRdb, only in-frame clones are kept and a portion is missing. The repertoire holds some 100,000 clones, with roughly 89% as singletons. Germline V CDR1 and CDR2: SGHTA, FQGNSA. Trimming pared 1 base from V and 0 bases from J, leaving 10 bases between. The CDR3 is 16 amino acids. This entry belongs to a study of OX40 agonist ivuxolimab in advanced cancers. Exclusion of a patient followed from autoimmune disease history or systemic immunosuppression. The chain joins TRBV7-2 to TRBJ2-4; no definite D call. The sequences come from CD4+ or CD8+ T cells sorted from blood, collected in a trial of the OX40 agonist ivuxolimab. This receptor was obtained from an adult with an advanced solid tumor such as melanoma, head and neck, liver or kidney cancer. DNA for the CDR3: TGTGCCAGCAGCTTAGTCAGGAGTCTAGCCAAAAACATTCAGTACTTC. Its protein is CASSLVRSLAKNIQYF.